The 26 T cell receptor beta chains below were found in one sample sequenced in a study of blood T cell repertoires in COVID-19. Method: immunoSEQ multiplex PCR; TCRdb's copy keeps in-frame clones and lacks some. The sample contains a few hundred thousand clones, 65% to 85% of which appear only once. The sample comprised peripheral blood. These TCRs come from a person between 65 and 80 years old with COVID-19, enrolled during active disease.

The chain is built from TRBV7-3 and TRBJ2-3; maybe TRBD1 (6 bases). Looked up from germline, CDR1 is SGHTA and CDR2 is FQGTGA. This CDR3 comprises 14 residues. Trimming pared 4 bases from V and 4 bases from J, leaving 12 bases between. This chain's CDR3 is CASSWGKGADTQYF. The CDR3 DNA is TGTGCCAGCAGCTGGGGAAAGGGGGCAGATACGCAGTATTTT.

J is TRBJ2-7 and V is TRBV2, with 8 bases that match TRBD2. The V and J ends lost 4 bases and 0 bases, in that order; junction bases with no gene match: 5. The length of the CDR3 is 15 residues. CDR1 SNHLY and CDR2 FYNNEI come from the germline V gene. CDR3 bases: TGTGCCAGCAGTGGTGGGCTAGCGGGCTCCTACGAGCAGTACTTC. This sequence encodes CASSGGLAGSYEQYF.

The CDR3 loop is CASSSTRGGNQPQHF. CDR3 in DNA: TGTGCCAGCAGTTCCACCAGGGGCGGTAATCAGCCCCAGCATTTT. The chain joins TRBV28 to TRBJ1-5; D might be TRBD1 (6 bases). Germline-derived CDR1 and CDR2 are MDHEN and SYDVKM. CDR3 length equals 15 residues. Between the trimmed V and J ends, which lost 4 bases and 4 bases, there was a span of 14 bases.

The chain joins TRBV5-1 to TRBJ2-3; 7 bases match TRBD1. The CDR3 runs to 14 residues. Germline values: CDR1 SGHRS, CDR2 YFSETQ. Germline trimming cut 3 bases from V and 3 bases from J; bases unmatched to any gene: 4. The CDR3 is CASSSKQGTDTQYF. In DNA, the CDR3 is TGCGCCAGCAGCTCAAAACAGGGGACAGATACGCAGTATTTT.

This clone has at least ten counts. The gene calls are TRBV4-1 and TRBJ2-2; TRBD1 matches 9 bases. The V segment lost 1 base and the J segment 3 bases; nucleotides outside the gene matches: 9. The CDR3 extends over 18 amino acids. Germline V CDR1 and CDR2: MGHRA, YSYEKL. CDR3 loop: CASSQAGQGFSDTGELFF. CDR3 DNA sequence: TGCGCCAGCAGCCAAGCGGGACAGGGTTTCTCGGACACCGGGGAGCTGTTTTTT.

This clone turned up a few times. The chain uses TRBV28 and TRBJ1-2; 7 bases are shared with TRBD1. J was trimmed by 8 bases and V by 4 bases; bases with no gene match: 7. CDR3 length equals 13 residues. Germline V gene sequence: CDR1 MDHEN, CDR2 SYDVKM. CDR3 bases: TGTGCCAGCAGTTCGACAGGGTTTCGAGGCTACACCTTC. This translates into CASSSTGFRGYTF.

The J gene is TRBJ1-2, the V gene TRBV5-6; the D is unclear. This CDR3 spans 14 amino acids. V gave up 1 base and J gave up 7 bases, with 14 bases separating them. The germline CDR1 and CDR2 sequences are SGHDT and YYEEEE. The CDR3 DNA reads TGTGCCAGCAGCTTGCTTTACCCTGAGGGTGGCTACACCTTC. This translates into CASSLLYPEGGYTF.

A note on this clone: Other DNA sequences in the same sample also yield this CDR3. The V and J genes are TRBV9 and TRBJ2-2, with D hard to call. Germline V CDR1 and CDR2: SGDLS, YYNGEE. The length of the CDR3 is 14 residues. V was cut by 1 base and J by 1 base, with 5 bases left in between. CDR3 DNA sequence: TGTGCCAGCAGCGTATCGAGGAACACCGGGGAGCTGTTTTTT. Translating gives CASSVSRNTGELFF.

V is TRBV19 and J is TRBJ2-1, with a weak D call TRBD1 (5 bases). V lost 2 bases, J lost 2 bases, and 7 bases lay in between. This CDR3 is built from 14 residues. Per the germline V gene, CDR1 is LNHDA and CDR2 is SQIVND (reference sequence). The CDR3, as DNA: TGTGCCAGTAGTATACAGGGCCCCTACAATGAGCAGTTCTTC. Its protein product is CASSIQGPYNEQFF. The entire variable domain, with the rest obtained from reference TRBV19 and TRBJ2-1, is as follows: DGGITQSPKYLFRKEGQNVTLSCEQNLNHDAMYWYRQDPGQGLRLIYYSQIVNDFQKGDIAEGYSVSREKKESFPLTVTSAQKNPTAFYLCASSIQGPYNEQFFGPGTRLTVL.

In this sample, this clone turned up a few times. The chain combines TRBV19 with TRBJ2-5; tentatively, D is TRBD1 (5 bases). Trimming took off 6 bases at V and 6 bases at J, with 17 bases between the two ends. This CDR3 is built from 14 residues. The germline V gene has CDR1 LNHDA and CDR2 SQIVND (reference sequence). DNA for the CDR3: TGTGCCAGTAGCCCTACAGGACCCCTTAAGACCCAGTACTTC. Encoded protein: CASSPTGPLKTQYF. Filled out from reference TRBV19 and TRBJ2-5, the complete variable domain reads DGGITQSPKYLFRKEGQNVTLSCEQNLNHDAMYWYRQDPGQGLRLIYYSQIVNDFQKGDIAEGYSVSREKKESFPLTVTSAQKNPTAFYLCASSPTGPLKTQYFGPGTRLLVL.

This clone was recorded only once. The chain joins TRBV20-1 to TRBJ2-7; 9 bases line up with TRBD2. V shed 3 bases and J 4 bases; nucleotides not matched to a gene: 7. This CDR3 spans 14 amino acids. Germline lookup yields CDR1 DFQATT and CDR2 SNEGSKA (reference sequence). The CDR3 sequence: CSASMSGGQYEQYF. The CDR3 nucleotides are TGCAGTGCTAGTATGAGCGGGGGGCAATACGAGCAGTACTTC.

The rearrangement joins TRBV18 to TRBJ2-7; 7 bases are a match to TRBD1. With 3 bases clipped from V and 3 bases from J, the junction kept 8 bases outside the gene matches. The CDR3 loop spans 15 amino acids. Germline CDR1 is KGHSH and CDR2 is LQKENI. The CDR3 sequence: CASSPTTGRLYEQYF. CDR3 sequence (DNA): TGTGCCAGCTCACCGACGACAGGGCGCCTCTACGAGCAGTACTTC. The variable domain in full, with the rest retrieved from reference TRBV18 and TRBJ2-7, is NAGVMQNPRHLVRRRGQEARLRCSPMKGHSHVYWYRQLPEEGLKFMVYLQKENIIDESGMPKERFSAEFPKEGPSILRIQQVVRGDSAAYFCASSPTTGRLYEQYFGPGTRLTVT.

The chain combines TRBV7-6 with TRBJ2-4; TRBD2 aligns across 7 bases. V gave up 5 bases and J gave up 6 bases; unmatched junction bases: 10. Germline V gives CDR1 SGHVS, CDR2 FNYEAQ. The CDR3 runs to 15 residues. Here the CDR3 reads CASSQGGEWGNIQYF. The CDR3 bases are TGTGCCAGCAGCCAGGGAGGGGAATGGGGAAACATTCAGTACTTC. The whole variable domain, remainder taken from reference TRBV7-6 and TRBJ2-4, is GAGVSQSPRYKVTKRGQDVALRCDPISGHVSLYWYRQALGQGPEFLTYFNYEAQQDKSGLPNDRFSAERPEGSISTLTIQRTEQRDSAMYRCASSQGGEWGNIQYFGAGTRLSVL.

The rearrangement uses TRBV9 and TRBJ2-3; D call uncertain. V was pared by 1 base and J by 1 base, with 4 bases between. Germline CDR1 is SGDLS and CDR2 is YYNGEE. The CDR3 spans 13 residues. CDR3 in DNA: TGTGCCAGCAGCGTAACTGGCACAGATACGCAGTATTTT. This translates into CASSVTGTDTQYF.

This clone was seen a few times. The CDR3: CASSPTRDLLDTQYF. The CDR3 DNA follows: TGTGCCAGCAGTCCTACTCGGGACTTGCTAGATACGCAGTATTTT. The gene calls are TRBV27 and TRBJ2-3; tentatively, D is TRBD2 (6 bases). The CDR3 contains 15 residues. Germline CDR1 and CDR2: MNHEY and SMNVEV (reference sequence). V dropped 5 bases and J dropped 5 bases, with 17 bases sitting between them.

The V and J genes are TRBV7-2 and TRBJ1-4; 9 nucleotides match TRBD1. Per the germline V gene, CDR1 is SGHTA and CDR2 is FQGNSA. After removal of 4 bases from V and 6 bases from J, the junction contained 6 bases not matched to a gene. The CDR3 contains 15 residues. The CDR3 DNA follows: TGTGCCAGCAGCTCCTTGGGACAGGGTCATGAAAAACTGTTTTTT. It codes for CASSSLGQGHEKLFF.

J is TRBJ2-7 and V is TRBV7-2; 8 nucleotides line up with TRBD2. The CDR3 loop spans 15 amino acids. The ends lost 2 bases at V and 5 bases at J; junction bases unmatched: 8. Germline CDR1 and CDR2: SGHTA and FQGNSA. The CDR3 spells CASSLSPGGPDEQYF. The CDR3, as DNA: TGTGCCAGCAGCTTATCTCCGGGAGGGCCTGACGAGCAGTACTTC. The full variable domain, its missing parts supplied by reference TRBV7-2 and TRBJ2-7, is GAGVSQSPSNKVTEKGKDVELRCDPISGHTALYWYRQSLGQGLEFLIYFQGNSAPDKSGLPSDRFSAERTGGSVSTLTIQRTQQEDSAVYLCASSLSPGGPDEQYFGPGTRLTVT.

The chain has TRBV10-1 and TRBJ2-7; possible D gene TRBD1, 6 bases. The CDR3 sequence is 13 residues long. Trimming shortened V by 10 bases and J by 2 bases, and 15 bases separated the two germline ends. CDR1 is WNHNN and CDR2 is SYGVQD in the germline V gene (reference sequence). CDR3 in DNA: TGCGCCAACACCGGGACAATCACCTACGAGCAGTACTTC. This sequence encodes CANTGTITYEQYF.

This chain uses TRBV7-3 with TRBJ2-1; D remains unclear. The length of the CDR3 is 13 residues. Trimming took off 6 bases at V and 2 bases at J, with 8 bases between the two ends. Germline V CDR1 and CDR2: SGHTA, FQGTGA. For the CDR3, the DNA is TGTGCCAGCAGTTTGGGCCCCTACAATGAGCAGTTCTTC. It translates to CASSLGPYNEQFF.

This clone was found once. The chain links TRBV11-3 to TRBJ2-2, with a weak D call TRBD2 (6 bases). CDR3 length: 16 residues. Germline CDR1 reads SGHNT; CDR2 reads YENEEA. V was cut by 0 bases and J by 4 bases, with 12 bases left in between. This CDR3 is CASSLDGTQFTGELFF. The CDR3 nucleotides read TGTGCCAGCAGCTTAGACGGGACTCAGTTCACCGGGGAGCTGTTTTTT.

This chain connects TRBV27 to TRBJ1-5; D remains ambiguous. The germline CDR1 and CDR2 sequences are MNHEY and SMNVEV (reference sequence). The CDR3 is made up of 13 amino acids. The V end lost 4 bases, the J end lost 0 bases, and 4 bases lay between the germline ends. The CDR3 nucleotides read TGTGCCAGCAGTTATAATAGCAATCAGCCCCAGCATTTT. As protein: CASSYNSNQPQHF.

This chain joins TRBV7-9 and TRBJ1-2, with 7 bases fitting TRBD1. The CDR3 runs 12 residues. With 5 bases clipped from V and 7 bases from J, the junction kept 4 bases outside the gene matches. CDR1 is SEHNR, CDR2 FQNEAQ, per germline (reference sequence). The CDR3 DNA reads TGTGCCAGCAGCGGGACAGCGGTTGGCTACACCTTC. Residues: CASSGTAVGYTF.

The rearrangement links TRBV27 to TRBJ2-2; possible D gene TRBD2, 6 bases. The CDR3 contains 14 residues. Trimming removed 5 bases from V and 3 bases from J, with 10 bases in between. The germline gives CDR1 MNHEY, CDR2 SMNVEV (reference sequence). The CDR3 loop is CASSHSGDTGELFF. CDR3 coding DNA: TGTGCCAGCAGTCATAGCGGTGACACCGGGGAGCTGTTTTTT.

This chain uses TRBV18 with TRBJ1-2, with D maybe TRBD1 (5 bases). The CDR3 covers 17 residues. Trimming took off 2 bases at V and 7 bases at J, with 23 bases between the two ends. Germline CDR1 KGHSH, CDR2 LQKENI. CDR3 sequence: CASSPIRAGSLFGGYTF. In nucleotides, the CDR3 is TGTGCCAGCTCACCAATACGAGCAGGGTCTCTATTCGGTGGCTACACCTTC. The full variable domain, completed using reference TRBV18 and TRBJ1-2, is NAGVMQNPRHLVRRRGQEARLRCSPMKGHSHVYWYRQLPEEGLKFMVYLQKENIIDESGMPKERFSAEFPKEGPSILRIQQVVRGDSAAYFCASSPIRAGSLFGGYTFGSGTRLTVV.

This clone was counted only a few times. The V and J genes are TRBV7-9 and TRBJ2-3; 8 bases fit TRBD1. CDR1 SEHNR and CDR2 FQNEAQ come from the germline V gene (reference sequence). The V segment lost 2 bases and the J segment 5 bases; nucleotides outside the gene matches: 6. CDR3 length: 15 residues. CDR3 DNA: TGTGCCAGCAGCTTACGACAGGGGCTGGAAGATACGCAGTATTTT. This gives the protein CASSLRQGLEDTQYF.

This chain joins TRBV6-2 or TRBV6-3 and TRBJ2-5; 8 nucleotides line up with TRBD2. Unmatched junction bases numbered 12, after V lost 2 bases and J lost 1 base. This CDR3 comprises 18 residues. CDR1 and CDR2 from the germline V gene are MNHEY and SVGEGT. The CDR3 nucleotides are TGTGCCAGCAGTTACACAAGATCCGCGGGGGGCTTCCAAGAGACCCAGTACTTC. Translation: CASSYTRSAGGFQETQYF.